The source of this T cell receptor beta chain is a study of blood T cell repertoires in COVID-19 (dated by TCRdb to about 2020). Describing the broader study: Samples from collaborators originated in the United States, Italy and Spain and spanned both the acute and convalescent phases of COVID-19. The material from the prospective study consisted of cDNA or gDNA derived from T cells, B-cell-depleted T cells, or PBMCs. Deeply sampled blood TCRbeta repertoires from subjects exposed to, actively infected with, or recovered from COVID-19 were included in the dataset. A freely available public database, intended as a resource for researchers studying the immune response to SARS-CoV-2, is where the repertoires were released. The samples were drawn from two sources: the first 160 participants of the ongoing ImmuneRACE study, and 1,000 to 1,500 subjects contributed by 6 global collaborators. A de-identified subject ID, COVID-19 status, age in years and sex were almost always included in the sample metadata. HLA class I and class II types, where available, came from metadata supplied by the sample provider rather than from assay-based typing.

According to the germline V gene (reference sequence), CDR1 reads GTSNPN and CDR2 reads SVGIG. V was cut back by 4 bases and J by 7 bases, leaving a gap of 10 bases between them. Including cysteine and phenylalanine, the CDR3 has 11 amino acids. The entry retains the CDR3 DNA only, 33 bases that are in frame from base 1. The immunoSEQ Assay, a bias-controlled multiplex PCR, was used to amplify TCRbeta CDR3 regions from genomic DNA. The study's own analysis went as follows. The number of nucleated cells in each sample was estimated by amplification of reference gene primers within the assay. To quantify the absolute abundance of each unique TCRbeta CDR3 rearrangement, sequence reads were collapsed and filtered. For each sample, productive Simpson clonality was calculated as the square root of Simpson's diversity index over productive rearrangements. The clones in this table, taken by TCRdb from immuneACCESS, are in-frame only. Not every clone is retained; where verified, under half of the shortfall comes from an unresolved V gene, and the cause of the rest is unknown. The V and J calls and the clone size are those of that table, but D and trimming were determined from the DNA. The sample profile shows roughly 250,000 clones; roughly 84% of them were found once. The biggest ten clones account for roughly 14% of the sample.

About this clone: It has no known antigen specificity. Base qualities are not at hand, and no much larger clone is one base apart.

At one collaborating source in Seattle, patients were enrolled during active infection and were followed longitudinally through the course of disease. Whole blood was collected in K2EDTA tubes by collaborating institutions according to the institutions' own protocols. Collaborator samples were shipped for TCRbeta analysis as frozen whole blood, isolated PBMCs, or DNA extracted from either sample type. Overall results and qualifications from the work: How much clinical and demographic metadata was included differed by source and by participant, and the metadata was provided uncurated.

This chain is built from TRBV30 and TRBJ1-1, and perhaps TRBD1 as D gene, on 5 matching bases. The clonotype originates from a person aged 70 to 85 with COVID-19, enrolled during active disease. Sequencing was done on a sample of peripheral blood. CDR3 loop: CAWTGGGEAFF. The DNA is TGTGCCTGGACTGGGGGGGGTGAAGCTTTCTTT.